One and the same sample provided the 9 T cell receptor beta chains below, sequenced in a study of blood T cell repertoires in COVID-19. This table comes from immunoSEQ multiplex PCR, and its TCRdb copy is limited to in-frame clones, with some not included. The sample lists 250,000 or so clones, about 79% occurring once. Sample: peripheral blood. These receptors all come from a man older than 75 with acute or convalescent COVID-19.

This clone was counted only a few times. The CDR3 DNA reads TGTGCCAGCTCACCCGGACAGGGAGCTTTGGATGAGCAGTTCTTC. This encodes CASSPGQGALDEQFF. The J gene is TRBJ2-1, the V gene TRBV18, with 8 bases fitting TRBD1. V lost 3 bases to trimming and J lost 8 bases; unmatched junction nucleotides: 9. Germline values: CDR1 KGHSH, CDR2 LQKENI. The CDR3 has 15 amino acids. Complete variable domain (other parts from reference TRBV18 and TRBJ2-1): NAGVMQNPRHLVRRRGQEARLRCSPMKGHSHVYWYRQLPEEGLKFMVYLQKENIIDESGMPKERFSAEFPKEGPSILRIQQVVRGDSAAYFCASSPGQGALDEQFFGPGTRLTVL.

This chain joins TRBV13 and TRBJ2-1; TRBD2 matches 10 bases. The CDR3 has 16 amino acids. With V trimmed by 3 bases and J by 8 bases, 10 bases remained unmatched. Germline V gene sequence: CDR1 PRHDT, CDR2 FYEKMQ (reference sequence). The CDR3 DNA is TGTGCCAGCAGCTTTATACCTAGCGGGAGTGGGGATGAGCAGTTCTTC. Translated: CASSFIPSGSGDEQFF.

The rearrangement joins TRBV5-1 to TRBJ2-3; 10 positions agree with TRBD2. The CDR3 runs to 18 residues. Trimming cost V 0 bases and J 3 bases; bases outside gene matches: 10. Per the germline V gene, CDR1 is SGHRS and CDR2 is YFSETQ. This chain's CDR3 is CASSLAPSGGAQTDTQYF. CDR3 DNA: TGCGCCAGCAGCTTGGCCCCCAGCGGGGGGGCCCAAACAGATACGCAGTATTTT.

The chain uses TRBV19 and TRBJ1-1; D is uncertain. Trimming stripped 6 bases from V and 10 bases from J, with 15 bases between. The CDR3 is made up of 12 amino acids. Germline V gene data show CDR1 as LNHDA and CDR2 as SQIVND (reference sequence). CDR3 in DNA: TGTGCCAGTAGCAGAGTGGGGAGTTCAGCTTTCTTT. Protein product: CASSRVGSSAFF.

The chain couples TRBV19 to TRBJ1-2; D gene ambiguous. V lost 11 bases and J 8 bases, leaving 18 bases between the germline ends. Germline V gene lookup returns CDR1 LNHDA and CDR2 SQIVND (reference sequence). The CDR3 spans 12 residues. The CDR3 DNA is TGTGCCTCCTCCGTCCCGGGGAAAGGCTACACCTTC. Protein product: CASSVPGKGYTF. The full variable domain, its missing parts supplied by reference TRBV19 and TRBJ1-2, is DGGITQSPKYLFRKEGQNVTLSCEQNLNHDAMYWYRQDPGQGLRLIYYSQIVNDFQKGDIAEGYSVSREKKESFPLTVTSAQKNPTAFYLCASSVPGKGYTFGSGTRLTVV.

This clone was detected only a few times. The V and J genes are TRBV18 and TRBJ2-7; 9 bases align to TRBD1. V shed 5 bases, J shed 3 bases, and the junction held 8 bases outside the gene matches. The CDR3 sequence is 15 residues long. The germline V gene encodes CDR1 KGHSH and CDR2 LQKENI. CDR3 bases: TGTGCCAGCTCATTCGGGACAGGGAGCATCTACGAGCAGTACTTC. The encoded protein is CASSFGTGSIYEQYF.

This chain uses TRBV5-1 with TRBJ2-1, with TRBD1 identical over 9 bases. V lost 4 bases to trimming and J lost 2 bases; unmatched junction nucleotides: 4. Germline CDR1 reads SGHRS; CDR2 reads YFSETQ. The CDR3 sequence is 15 residues long. The CDR3 here is CASSLQGAPYNEQFF. The CDR3 nucleotides are TGCGCCAGCAGCCTACAGGGGGCACCCTACAATGAGCAGTTCTTC. Using reference TRBV5-1 and TRBJ2-1 for the parts outside the CDR3, the full variable domain is KAGVTQTPRYLIKTRGQQVTLSCSPISGHRSVSWYQQTPGQGLQFLFEYFSETQRNKGNFPGRFSGRQFSNSRSEMNVSTLELGDSALYLCASSLQGAPYNEQFFGPGTRLTVL.

The chain uses TRBV28 and TRBJ1-2; 8 bases are a match to TRBD1. Trimming at V came to 5 bases and at J to 2 bases, leaving 7 bases not matched to a gene. CDR3 length equals 15 residues. The germline gives CDR1 MDHEN, CDR2 SYDVKM. The DNA for the CDR3 is TGTGCCAGCAGTCCCGGGACAGGAGTCAACTATGGCTACACCTTC. Translated, it gives CASSPGTGVNYGYTF.

This rearrangement joins TRBV27 to TRBJ2-3, with TRBD2 matching 14 bases. This CDR3 comprises 17 residues. The germline V gene has CDR1 MNHEY and CDR2 SMNVEV (reference sequence). The J segment lost 7 bases and the V segment lost 5 bases, leaving 11 bases of the junction unmatched. DNA of the CDR3: TGTGCCAGCAGTCCATTGAGGACTAGCGGGAGGAGATATACGCAGTATTTT. Residues: CASSPLRTSGRRYTQYF.